These 5 T cell receptor beta chains originate from one sample sequenced in a study of OX40 agonist ivuxolimab in advanced cancers. The assay was immunoSEQ multiplex PCR, and TCRdb's table has in-frame clones only and misses some. The top ten clones hold approximately 0.8% of a sample with more than 55,000 clones, roughly nine tenths of them seen once. The sequences come from CD4+ or CD8+ T cells sorted from blood, collected in a trial of the OX40 agonist ivuxolimab. These receptors were obtained from an adult with an advanced solid tumor such as melanoma, head and neck, liver or kidney cancer.

The V gene is TRBV10-3, the J gene TRBJ2-5; 8 bases fit TRBD2. Per the germline V gene, CDR1 is ENHRY and CDR2 is SYGVKD. This CDR3 is 17 amino acids long. J gave up 4 bases and V 3 bases, and 13 bases lay outside the gene matches. CDR3 nucleotide sequence: TGTGCCATCAGTGATCTTCCACGGGAGGGCCTGTTAGAGACCCAGTACTTC. Translated, it gives CAISDLPREGLLETQYF.

Only a few counts were recorded for this clone. The chain has TRBV27 and TRBJ2-2; perhaps TRBD1 as D (7 bases). Trimming removed 8 bases from V and 8 bases from J, with 15 bases in between. The CDR3 has 13 residues. Germline V gene sequence: CDR1 MNHEY, CDR2 SMNVEV (reference sequence). CDR3 sequence reads: CASRGGGRGELFF. The CDR3 DNA reads as TGTGCCAGCCGAGGAGGGGGCCGGGGGGAGCTGTTTTTT.

This clone has just a few counts. The gene calls are TRBV6-5 and TRBJ1-1; D uncertain. The V gene lost 2 bases and the J gene lost 5 bases, with 6 bases spanning the gap. CDR3 length: 12 residues. Per the germline V gene, CDR1 is MNHEY and CDR2 is SVGAGI. The CDR3: CASSYLGTEAFF. The DNA of the CDR3 is TGTGCCAGCAGTTACCTGGGGACTGAAGCTTTCTTT.

This sequence joins TRBV7-2 and TRBJ1-1; possible D gene TRBD1, 5 bases. The V end lost 1 base, the J end lost 5 bases, and 5 bases lay between the germline ends. The CDR3 length is 12 residues. Germline V CDR1 and CDR2: SGHTA, FQGNSA. CDR3 region: CASSLDRTEAFF. CDR3 in DNA: TGTGCCAGCAGCTTAGACAGGACTGAAGCTTTCTTT.

The chain recombines TRBV6-1 with TRBJ1-2; no firm D call. CDR3 length equals 13 residues. V dropped 7 bases and J dropped 2 bases, with 11 bases sitting between them. Germline CDR1 and CDR2: MNHNS and SASEGT. The CDR3 DNA sequence: TGTGCCAGCACTGTAACTGCGAACTATGGCTACACCTTC. Translating gives CASTVTANYGYTF.